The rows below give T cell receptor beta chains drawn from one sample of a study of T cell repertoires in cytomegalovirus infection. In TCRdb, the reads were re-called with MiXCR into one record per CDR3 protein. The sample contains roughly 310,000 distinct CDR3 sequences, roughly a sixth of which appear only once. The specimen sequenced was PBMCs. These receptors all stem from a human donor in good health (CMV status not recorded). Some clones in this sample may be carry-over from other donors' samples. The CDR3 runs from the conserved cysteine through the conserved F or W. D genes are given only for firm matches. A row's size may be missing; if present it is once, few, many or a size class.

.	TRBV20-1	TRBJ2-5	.	CSASLALAQETQYF	TGCAGTGCTAGTTTGGCCTTAGCCCAAGAGACCCAGTACTTC
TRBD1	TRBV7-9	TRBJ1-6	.	CASSVRQGRNSPLHF	TGTGCCAGCAGCGTACGACAGGGCCGTAATTCACCCCTCCACTTT
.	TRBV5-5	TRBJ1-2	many	CASSLDVVRSENYGYTF	TGTGCCAGCAGCTTGGATGTAGTTCGGTCTGAAAACTATGGCTACACCTTC
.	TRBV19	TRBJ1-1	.	CASRRDLGTEAFF	TGTGCCAGCCGGCGGGATTTGGGCACTGAAGCTTTCTTT
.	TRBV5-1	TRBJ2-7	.	CASRPTAGSHEQYF	TGCGCCAGCAGGCCAACGGCTGGTTCCCACGAGCAGTACTTC
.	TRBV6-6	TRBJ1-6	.	CASSYENRDYLISPLHF	TGTGCCAGCAGTTACGAAAACCGGGACTACCTTATTTCACCCCTCCACTTT
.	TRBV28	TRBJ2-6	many	CASSPQSGRRSGANVLTF	TGTGCCAGCAGTCCCCAATCGGGACGGCGCTCTGGGGCCAACGTCCTGACTTTC
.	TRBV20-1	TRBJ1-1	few	CSARGDRLNTEAFF	TGCAGTGCTAGAGGAGACAGGTTGAACACTGAAGCTTTCTTT
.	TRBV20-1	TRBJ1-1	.	CSALAGTGGGEAFF	TGCAGCGCCCTCGCGGGCACGGGAGGGGGGGAAGCTTTCTTT
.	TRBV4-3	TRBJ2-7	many	CASSQEQGLTYEQYF	TGCGCCAGCAGCCAAGAACAGGGACTTACCTACGAGCAGTACTTC
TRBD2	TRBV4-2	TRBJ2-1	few	CASSQVGLAGDSPFF	TGTGCCAGCAGCCAAGTGGGACTAGCGGGGGATTCTCCGTTCTTC
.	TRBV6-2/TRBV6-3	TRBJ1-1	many	CASSYSAVNTEAFF	TGTGCCAGCAGTTACAGCGCGGTGAACACTGAAGCTTTCTTT
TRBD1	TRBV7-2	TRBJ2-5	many	CASKAGGFEETQYF	TGTGCCAGCAAGGCAGGGGGCTTCGAGGAGACCCAGTACTTC
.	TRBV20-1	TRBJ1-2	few	CSARDGGGKGYGYTF	TGCAGTGCTAGAGATGGCGGCGGGAAGGGCTATGGCTACACCTTC
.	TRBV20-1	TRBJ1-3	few	CSASSTGNGNTIYF	TGCAGTGCTAGCTCCACAGGGAACGGAAACACCATATATTTT
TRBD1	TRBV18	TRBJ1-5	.	CASSPQWTGGSQPQHF	TGTGCCAGCTCACCACAGTGGACAGGGGGGAGTCAGCCCCAGCATTTT
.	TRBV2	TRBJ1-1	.	CASSEGRRRAFF	TGTGCCAGCAGTGAGGGGAGGCGACGAGCTTTCTTT
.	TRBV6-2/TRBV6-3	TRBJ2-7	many	CASSYSSGSVSYEQYF	TGTGCCAGCAGTTACTCCTCTGGATCTGTCTCCTACGAGCAGTACTTC
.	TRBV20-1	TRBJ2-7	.	CSPQREAYEQYF	TGCAGCCCCCAAAGGGAAGCCTACGAGCAGTACTTC
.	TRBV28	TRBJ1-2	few	CASSKTPGYGYTF	TGTGCCAGCAGCAAGACCCCAGGCTATGGCTACACCTTC
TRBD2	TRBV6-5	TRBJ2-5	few	CASSPGTSGDQETQYF	TGTGCCAGCAGTCCTGGGACTAGCGGGGACCAAGAGACCCAGTACTTC
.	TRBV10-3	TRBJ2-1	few	CAISETPNLDNEQFF	TGTGCCATCAGTGAGACGCCTAACTTGGACAATGAGCAGTTCTTC
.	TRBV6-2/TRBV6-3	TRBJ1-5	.	CASSYNLGSQHF	TGTGCCAGCAGTTACAATCTGGGGAGCCAGCATTTT
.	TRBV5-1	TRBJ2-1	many	CASSPRAGLNEQFF	TGCGCCAGCAGCCCCCGGGCAGGGTTGAATGAGCAGTTCTTC
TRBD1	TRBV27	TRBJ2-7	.	CASSPSGTGNYEQYF	TGTGCCAGCAGTCCGTCCGGGACAGGGAACTACGAGCAGTACTTC
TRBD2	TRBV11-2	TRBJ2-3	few	CASSPLGLAGGEDTQYF	TGTGCCAGCAGCCCGTTGGGACTAGCGGGGGGGGAGGATACGCAGTATTTT
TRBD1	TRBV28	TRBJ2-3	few	CASNTPLGRQGTGTDTQYF	TGTGCCAGCAACACACCATTGGGGAGACAGGGGACCGGCACAGATACGCAGTATTTT